The 9 T cell receptor beta chains below come from one sample, sequenced in a study of blood T cells in healthy people across ages. Then a second PCR, running roughly 7 to 11 cycles, was carried out with a sample-barcoded 5' primer and a J-beta primer mix. MiXCR, applied by TCRdb to the 5' RACE reads, yields one record per CDR3 protein. The table includes 720,000 or so distinct CDR3 sequences, over 40% detected once. Sequencing input: blood. The receptors shown here come from a man older than 75 in good health.

The rearrangement links TRBV9 to TRBJ2-1, with D possibly being TRBD1 (6 bases). The germline V gene has CDR1 SGDLS and CDR2 YYNGEE. Trimming cost V 4 bases and J 4 bases, with 15 bases left between them. The CDR3 is 15 amino acids. CDR3 in amino acids: CASSKVGATYNEQFF. For the CDR3, the DNA is TGTGCCAGCAGCAAGGTGGGGGCCACGTACAATGAGCAGTTCTTC.

The V gene is TRBV6-6, the J gene TRBJ1-5; no definite D call. Germline-derived CDR1 and CDR2 are MNHNY and SVGAGI (reference sequence). CDR3 length: 14 residues. Trimming took off 10 bases at V and 0 bases at J, with 13 bases between the two ends. CDR3 in amino acids: CATCISNSNQPQHF. CDR3 DNA sequence: TGTGCCACTTGTATTTCCAATAGCAATCAGCCCCAGCATTTT.

A remark on this clonotype: Compared with germline, one end of the junction differs, possibly owing to a read error. The CDR3 DNA follows: TGCAGTGCTGGAGACCCCAGGGATACTAGCACAGATACGCAGTATTTT. It encodes CSAGDPRDTSTDTQYF. The rearrangement joins TRBV20-1 to TRBJ2-3, with D tentatively TRBD1 (5 bases). Looked up from germline, CDR1 is DFQATT and CDR2 is SNEGSKA (reference sequence). The CDR3 contains 16 residues.

This clonotype turned up a few times. J is TRBJ2-1 and V is TRBV7-9; maybe TRBD1 (6 bases). V was shortened by 3 bases and J by 7 bases, with 16 bases between the two germline ends. The CDR3 length is 15 residues. CDR1 is SEHNR and CDR2 is FQNEAQ in the germline V gene (reference sequence). The CDR3 DNA follows: TGTGCCAGCAGCTTGATCAAGTCAGGGGTGAATGAGCAGTTCTTC. Encoded protein: CASSLIKSGVNEQFF. Supplemented by reference TRBV7-9 and TRBJ2-1, the full variable domain reads DTGVSQNPRHKITKRGQNVTFRCDPISEHNRLYWYRQTLGQGPEFLTYFQNEAQLEKSRLLSDRFSAERPKGSFSTLEIQRTEQGDSAMYLCASSLIKSGVNEQFFGPGTRLTVL.

A few counts support this clonotype. The gene calls are TRBV5-1 and TRBJ1-2; maybe TRBD1 (6 bases). Trimming left V 4 bases short and J 4 bases short, with 14 bases between. Germline V gives CDR1 SGHRS, CDR2 YFSETQ. The CDR3 is 14 residues long. The CDR3 DNA sequence: TGCGCCAGCAGCCTGCCGGGGGCTGGCTATGGCTACACCTTC. It is translated as CASSLPGAGYGYTF.

V is TRBV20-1 and J is TRBJ2-5; D gene unclear. V was clipped by 0 bases and J by 11 bases, with 19 bases between them. The CDR3 loop spans 14 amino acids. CDR1 and CDR2 (germline): DFQATT, SNEGSKA (reference sequence). DNA for the CDR3: TGCAGTGCTAGAGATTCCGGCCAATCTTCTCAGCAGTACTTC. It translates to CSARDSGQSSQQYF.

V is TRBV20-1 and J is TRBJ2-7; TRBD2 agrees at 7 bases. This CDR3 has 15 amino acids. Germline lookup yields CDR1 DFQATT and CDR2 SNEGSKA (reference sequence). The V gene end was trimmed by 7 bases and the J gene end by 3 bases; junction bases not matched to a gene: 15. CDR3 in amino acids: CSGPPPAGVSYEQYF. The CDR3 nucleotides are TGCAGTGGTCCCCCGCCGGCGGGAGTTAGCTACGAGCAGTACTTC.

The table lists this clonotype with a count of one. V gene TRBV20-1 combines with J gene TRBJ1-1; TRBD1 agrees at 10 bases. V shed 6 bases, J shed 4 bases, and the junction held 8 bases outside the gene matches. Germline-derived CDR1 and CDR2 are DFQATT and SNEGSKA (reference sequence). CDR3 length equals 14 residues. The CDR3 coding sequence is TGCAGTGCCAGACAGGGGGCGGTGGTCACTGAAGCTTTCTTT. Translation: CSARQGAVVTEAFF.

This clonotype was observed a handful of times. The CDR3 spells CASSSSTSGYYNEQYF. The CDR3 DNA reads TGTGCCAGCAGTTCGTCGACTAGCGGGTACTACAATGAGCAGTACTTC. The V call is TRBV6-2 or TRBV6-3, the J call TRBJ2-7; 10 bases align to TRBD2. The germline V gene encodes CDR1 MNHEY and CDR2 SVGEGT. There are 16 residues in the CDR3. The junction had 13 bases not matched to a gene; V was cut back by 4 bases and J by 7 bases.